The rows below give T cell receptor beta chains drawn from one sample of a study of Graves' ophthalmopathy and Graves' hyperthyroidism. One entry per CDR3 protein, called by TCRdb with MiXCR from the multiplex PCR reads. The table records hundreds of thousands of distinct CDR3 sequences, 15% of them present only once. Sequenced material: peripheral blood. The source is a woman aged 18-29 years with stable Graves' hyperthyroidism. Each CDR3 is given with its conserved first and last residue. The D gene is left open where the match is weak. Some rows have no size entry. The others give once, few or many, or a class for an expanded clone.

abundance	v_gene	d_gene	j_gene	CDR3nt	CDR3aa
many	TRBV28	TRBD1	TRBJ1-2	TGTGCCAGCAGTTGGTCAGGGGGGGGTGGCTACACCTTC	CASSWSGGGGYTF
-	TRBV28	TRBD1	TRBJ1-2	TGTGCCAGCAGTTTACAGGCAGGGGGCGCAGGCTACACCTTC	CASSLQAGGAGYTF
-	TRBV6-1	-	TRBJ1-2	TGTGCCAGCAGCGCCTGGACAGCATACGTAAACTATGGCTACACCTTC	CASSAWTAYVNYGYTF
-	TRBV3-1	-	TRBJ2-3	TGTGCCAGCAGCCACGGGGGCACAGATACGCAGTATTTT	CASSHGGTDTQYF
many	TRBV6-1	TRBD1	TRBJ1-1	TGTGCCAGCAGTGAAGCCCCAGGGGGCGGTGGGAACACTGAAGCTTTCTTT	CASSEAPGGGGNTEAFF
many	TRBV7-2	-	TRBJ2-5	TGTGCCAGCAGCTTAAGGCGGGCCCAAGAGACCCAGTACTTC	CASSLRRAQETQYF
many	TRBV6-2/TRBV6-3	TRBD1	TRBJ1-2	TGTGCCAGCACTTGGGACAGGAGTTCCTCTTGGGATGGCTACACCTTC	CASTWDRSSSWDGYTF
many	TRBV28	-	TRBJ2-7	TGTGCCAGCAGCGAGGGAGGATCCTACGAGCAGTACTTC	CASSEGGSYEQYF
many	TRBV20-1	TRBD2	TRBJ2-5	TGCAGTGCTAGCGGCGGGGGGGCCTTCGAGACCCAGTACTTC	CSASGGGAFETQYF
-	TRBV9	TRBD2	TRBJ2-2	TGTGCCAGCAGCCCCGGGGGGGCAGAGGCCGGGGAGCTGTTTTTT	CASSPGGAEAGELFF
many	TRBV7-8	-	TRBJ1-6	TGTGCCAGCAGCTTAGCTACAGCTAATTCACCCCTCCACTTT	CASSLATANSPLHF
many	TRBV7-8	-	TRBJ1-5	TGTGCCAGCAGCTTAGACCCCGGGGAGGGGTACAATCAGCCCCAGCATTTT	CASSLDPGEGYNQPQHF
-	TRBV27	-	TRBJ2-7	TGTGCCACCGCGGCGAGGGATCCTTATTTTTACGAGCAGTACTTC	CATAARDPYFYEQYF
many	TRBV7-3	-	TRBJ1-2	TGTGCCAGCAGCCACGCCGGGGGGGCAAACTATGGCTACACCTTC	CASSHAGGANYGYTF
-	TRBV3-1	-	TRBJ2-7	TGTGCCAGCAGCCATTCGGTCGGGATTCAGGAGCAGTACTTC	CASSHSVGIQEQYF
many	TRBV7-8	-	TRBJ1-1	TGTGCCAGCAGCCGCGCCGAGGGGTATGGCACTGAAGCTTTCTTT	CASSRAEGYGTEAFF
many	TRBV7-2	-	TRBJ1-2	TGTGCCAGCAGCTCACCTGGGACGGGATATGGCTACACCTTC	CASSSPGTGYGYTF
-	TRBV7-9	TRBD1	TRBJ1-2	TGTGCCAGCAGTCTTGGACAGGTTATAGGCTACACCTTC	CASSLGQVIGYTF
once	TRBV10-1	TRBD2	TRBJ2-7	TGCGCCAGGTCGCCGGGACTAGCCTCCTACGAGCAGTACTTC	CARSPGLASYEQYF
many	TRBV5-1	TRBD1	TRBJ2-7	TGCGCCAGCACCCCGGGACAGGGAACATACGAGCAGTACTTC	CASTPGQGTYEQYF
many	TRBV7-2	-	TRBJ2-5	TGTGCCAGCAGCTCTAGGGGACCTTCTATGCAAGAGACCCAGTACTTC	CASSSRGPSMQETQYF
many	TRBV12-3/TRBV12-4	-	TRBJ1-1	TGTGCCAGCAGCACGACTGTGAACACTGAAGCTTTCTTT	CASSTTVNTEAFF
-	TRBV19	-	TRBJ2-2	TGTGCCAGTAGTGCCTCTTCCGGGACGGCCCCCGTCGCCGGGGAGCTGTTTTTT	CASSASSGTAPVAGELFF
-	TRBV9	-	TRBJ2-7	TGTGCCAGCAGCGTAGCTCCTGGACGGGCCACCAACGAGCAGTACTTC	CASSVAPGRATNEQYF
many	TRBV7-2	TRBD1	TRBJ2-7	TGTGCCAGCAGCATCGACAGGGCGAAGCAGTACTTC	CASSIDRAKQYF
many	TRBV24-1	TRBD1	TRBJ2-2	TGTGCCACCAGTGACCAAACCCAACAGGGGGCCGGGGAGCTGTTTTTT	CATSDQTQQGAGELFF
-	TRBV7-8	TRBD1	TRBJ2-7	TGTGCCAGCACCCCCTGGCGGGACAGGGGCGAGCAGTACTTC	CASTPWRDRGEQYF
-	TRBV20-1	-	TRBJ1-1	TGCAGTTTTACGGGGGGGCCTGAAGCTTTCTTT	CSFTGGPEAFF
many	TRBV20-1	-	TRBJ1-1	TGCAGTGCTTTCTCTTACAGGGAAATGAACACTGAAGCTTTCTTT	CSAFSYREMNTEAFF
many	TRBV12-3/TRBV12-4	-	TRBJ1-1	TGTGCCAGCGGACCCAACAGCGAAAACACTGAAGCTTTCTTT	CASGPNSENTEAFF
-	TRBV6-1	-	TRBJ1-2	TGTGCCAGCATCCCCCCGCGGGGGGGCTGGGGGGGCTACACCTTC	CASIPPRGGWGGYTF
many	TRBV5-5	TRBD1	TRBJ1-5	TGTGCCAGCAGCTTACTGACAGGGGGCCTCAATCAGCCCCAGCATTTT	CASSLLTGGLNQPQHF
few	TRBV30	TRBD2	TRBJ2-7	TGTGCCTGGAGTCGGGAGGGTCGTCGGTACTTC	CAWSREGRRYF
-	TRBV4-1	-	TRBJ1-1	TGCGCCAGCAGCCAAGTGATTCGAGCCAGGGAAACTGAAGCTTTCTTT	CASSQVIRARETEAFF
many	TRBV5-1	TRBD1	TRBJ2-2	TGCGCCAGCAGCCCCGGGACAGGGGGCGTCGGCGGGGAGCTGTTTTTT	CASSPGTGGVGGELFF